This is a list of T cell receptor beta chains from one sample in a study of blood T cell repertoires in COVID-19. Clones were sequenced by immunoSEQ multiplex PCR, and TCRdb holds only the in-frame ones, with some missing. This sample has 400,000 or so clones; about nine tenths occur once, and the top ten carry roughly 0.66%. The source material was PBMCs or T cells enriched from blood (not recorded which). All receptors derive from a man aged 18 to 30 who had recovered from COVID-19. Both conserved end residues are part of each CDR3.

J | V | CDR3
TRBJ2-7 | TRBV13 | CASSARDRGSYEQYF
TRBJ1-2 | TRBV5-1 | CASSLGTGGIYGYTF
TRBJ1-2 | TRBV27 | CASSGTGYNYGYTF
TRBJ1-5 | TRBV6-5 | CASRGQGAVEQPQHF
TRBJ1-1 | TRBV10-3 | CAIGRGPNTEAFF
TRBJ1-5 | TRBV7-9 | CASSAGQSNQPQHF
TRBJ1-1 | TRBV18 | CASSPRDRVVTEAFF
TRBJ1-1 | TRBV4-2 | CASSPLGRQGTTRNTEAFF
TRBJ2-1 | TRBV28 | CASSLPGLAGIRYEQFF
TRBJ1-1 | TRBV5-4 | CASSLEQTNTEAFF
TRBJ1-1 | TRBV29-1 | CSGQGGGTEAFF
TRBJ2-5 | TRBV3-1/TRBV3-2 | CASSPQRPGLLPYQETQYF
TRBJ1-2 | TRBV6-4 | CASSDSTGAGGYTF
TRBJ2-2 | TRBV28 | CASIGGTSVIIGELFF
TRBJ2-7 | TRBV7-2 | CASSLWGGYEQYF
TRBJ2-3 | TRBV5-1 | CASSISSGATDTQYF